The clone carrying this T cell receptor beta chain was found a few times. The antigen remains unidentified. This record comes from a study of T-cell reconstitution after alpha-beta-depleted transplantation in children. Study-level points and caveats: Fresh T-cell production supplied most of the T-cell counts and diversity seen one year after transplant. Surviving recipient T cells and thymic progenitors accounted for the high day-60 TCRbeta diversity observed in some patients.

Unique molecular identifiers were built into the TCRbeta library. TCRdb fed the PCR reads into MiXCR, producing one record per CDR3 protein. The table lists about 980,000 distinct CDR3 sequences, roughly 29% of them singletons. Germline CDR1 SQVTM, CDR2 ANQGSEA. Between the trimmed V and J ends, which lost 7 bases and 4 bases, there was a span of 14 bases. This CDR3 contains 12 residues. The sequence came from a boy under three years old who had a stem cell transplant for SCID, so the T cells may come from the graft donor. This chain uses TRBV29-1 with TRBJ2-7; perhaps D is TRBD1 or TRBD2 (5 bases each). Sequences were derived from PBMCs, mostly from graft donor cells, sampled 360 days after TCRalphabeta/CD19-depleted stem cell transplant. CDR3: CSATYGAYEQYF. Written as DNA, the CDR3 is TGCAGCGCTACATACGGGGCTTACGAGCAGTACTTC.